Below are 3 T cell receptor beta chains sequenced from a single sample in a study of blood T cell repertoires in COVID-19. TCRdb's copy holds only in-frame clones and misses some; the assay was immunoSEQ multiplex PCR. The table shows some 200,000 clones, with around four fifths occurring only once. The sequenced material came from peripheral blood. These receptors were collected from a woman aged 45 to 65 with active or convalescent COVID-19.

This chain links TRBV2 with TRBJ1-3; possible D gene TRBD1, 6 bases. The V and J ends lost 11 bases and 2 bases respectively, with 16 bases between them. CDR1 and CDR2 from the germline V gene are SNHLY and FYNNEI. CDR3 length equals 14 residues. CDR3 bases: TGTGCCTCCCTAGGGGGGGCGACTGGAAACACCATATATTTT. Translating it yields CASLGGATGNTIYF. Using reference TRBV2 and TRBJ1-3 for the parts outside the CDR3, the full variable domain is EPEVTQTPSHQVTQMGQEVILRCVPISNHLYFYWYRQILGQKVEFLVSFYNNEISEKSEIFDDQFSVERPDGSNFTLKIRSTKLEDSAMYFCASLGGATGNTIYFGEGSWLTVV.

This chain connects TRBV6-2 or TRBV6-3 to TRBJ2-7; 13 bases map to TRBD2. V shed 5 bases, J shed 5 bases, and the junction held 6 bases outside the gene matches. The germline V gene encodes CDR1 MNHEY and CDR2 SVGEGT. CDR3 length: 15 amino acids. Here the CDR3 reads CASSTPLAGGNEQYF. CDR3 DNA: TGTGCCAGCAGTACCCCACTAGCGGGAGGGAACGAGCAGTACTTC.

The chain recombines TRBV3-1 (or the pseudogene TRBV3-2) with TRBJ1-1; D uncertain. V lost 6 bases to trimming and J lost 5 bases, with 7 bases between them. The CDR3 consists of 11 residues. Germline V gene lookup returns CDR1 LGHDT and CDR2 YNNKEL (reference sequence). DNA for the CDR3: TGTGCCAGCAGACGGGAGACTGAAGCTTTCTTT. Its translation is CASRRETEAFF.